The T cell receptor (beta chain) described here comes from a study of blood T cells in healthy people across ages. It was roughly 10 milliliters of peripheral blood that were drawn from each donor. Samples had at least 6 million PBMCs isolated from them. In this sample, this clonotype turned up a few times. For the second PCR, which ran for about 7 to 12 cycles, a sample-barcoded 5' primer and a J-beta primer mix were used. MiXCR was run by TCRdb on the 5' RACE reads, yielding one entry per CDR3 protein. The table records approximately 600,000 distinct CDR3 sequences, roughly three fifths of them present only once. Unmatched junction bases numbered 10, after V lost 4 bases and J lost 5 bases. This CDR3 region has 15 residues. Germline lookup yields CDR1 LNHNV and CDR2 YYDKDF (reference sequence).

The sequence was collected from a man in his sixties in good health. The rearrangement uses TRBV15 and TRBJ1-1; 7 nucleotides line up with TRBD1. The sample comprised blood. This CDR3 is CATSTGQVSNTEAFF. As DNA, the CDR3 is TGTGCCACCAGCACCGGACAGGTCTCGAATACTGAAGCTTTCTTT. Full variable domain (missing parts from reference TRBV15 and TRBJ1-1): DAMVIQNPRYQVTQFGKPVTLSCSQTLNHNVMYWYQQKSSQAPKLLFHYYDKDFNNEADTPDNFQSRRPNTSFCFLDIRSPGLGDTAMYLCATSTGQVSNTEAFFGQGTRLTVV.